A selection of T cell receptor beta chains follows, all from one sample in a study of blood T cell repertoires in COVID-19. This table comes from immunoSEQ multiplex PCR, and its TCRdb copy is limited to in-frame clones, with some not included. The sample carries around 200,000 clones, roughly nine tenths recorded once. What was sequenced was peripheral blood. These receptors came from a man aged 65 to 79 with active or convalescent COVID-19. CDR3s include the opening cysteine and the closing phenylalanine or tryptophan. Each record gives: V gene, CDR3 protein.

TRBV14 CASCPSGSANEQFF
TRBV19 CASSIFYSGRAGLYEQYF
TRBV19 CASSSRTGEQYF
TRBV7-2 CASSLGLDSSYGYTF
TRBV5-1 CASRPQGPNTEAFF
TRBV29-1 CSAKQGLAPPNYGYTF
TRBV7-6 CASSLANKTGLPDLETQYF
TRBV7-3 CASSMRNTEAFF
TRBV19 CASSMLEIANQPQHF
TRBV18 CASSPRLAGGPGLKTQYF
TRBV7-7 CASSLTGTAATGELFF
TRBV18 CASSDDRDYGYTF
TRBV27 CASSLAGQGSNQPQHF
TRBV6-2/TRBV6-3 CASSYSGTVAYEQYF
TRBV6-2/TRBV6-3 CASSSPGGLNQPQHF
TRBV7-8 CASSPLWQEAFF
TRBV7-9 CASSPTQNYGYTF
TRBV27 CASRILRASTDTQYF
TRBV10-3 CAISEVPRTGATDTQYF
TRBV2 CASRAQGVSEAFF
TRBV11-2 CASSLGLRYEQYF
TRBV15 CATSRDVRAGRNQPQHF
TRBV7-6 CASSPGGRSGTQYF
TRBV19 CASSIAMVGGTAGELFF
TRBV4-1 CASSQIGTVGEKLFF
TRBV28 CASSLVRVNSPLHF
TRBV29-1 CSVAPAGSNQPQHF
TRBV7-9 CASSLVGTGFHF
TRBV6-6 CASRQPGTGAFF
TRBV11-2 CASSPPHNWEGTQYF
TRBV6-5 CASSPPGGQETQYF
TRBV10-3 CAISPGALADTQYF
TRBV7-2 CASSQSRSYGYTF
TRBV5-5 CASSLGGLAGPDTQYF
TRBV7-2 CASSSRHNYEQYF
TRBV11-3 CASSLGGTDYNEQFF
TRBV2 CASMSGGRLGYQETQYF
TRBV29-1 CSVEAGRGQGSEQYF
TRBV7-2 CASSDRRGGGRDTQYF
TRBV7-8 CASSYTRVLGTEAFF
TRBV6-2/TRBV6-3 CASSYLLRPYGYTF
TRBV10-3 CAISPGEGGRYEQYF
TRBV6-2/TRBV6-3 CASSQGQGIRQETQYF
TRBV27 CASSKVPGQRTGELFF
TRBV5-1 CASSRARQGTDGYTF